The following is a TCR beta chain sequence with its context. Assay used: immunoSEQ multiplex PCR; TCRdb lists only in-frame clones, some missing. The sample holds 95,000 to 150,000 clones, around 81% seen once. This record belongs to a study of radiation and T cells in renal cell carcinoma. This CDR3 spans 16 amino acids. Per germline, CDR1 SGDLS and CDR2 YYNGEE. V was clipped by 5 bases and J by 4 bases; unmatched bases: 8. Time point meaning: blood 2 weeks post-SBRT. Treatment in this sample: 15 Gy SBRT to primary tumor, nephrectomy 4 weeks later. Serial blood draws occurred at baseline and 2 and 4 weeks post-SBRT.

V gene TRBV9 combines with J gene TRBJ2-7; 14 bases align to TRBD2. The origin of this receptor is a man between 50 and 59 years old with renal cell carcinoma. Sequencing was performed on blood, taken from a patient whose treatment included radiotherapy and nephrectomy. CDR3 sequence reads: CASSRGTSGRSYEQYF. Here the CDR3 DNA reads TGTGCCAGCAGTCGAGGGACTAGCGGGAGATCGTACGAGCAGTACTTC.